The 18 T cell receptor beta chains below all came from one sample that was sequenced in a study of cytomegalovirus exposure and HLA in healthy donors. PCR used 60 Vbeta primers and 13 Jbeta primers. TCRdb's table, derived via immunoSEQ multiplex PCR, lists solely in-frame clones and lacks some. The repertoire consists of 150,000 to 200,000 clones, with roughly 86% occurring once and the leading ten covering roughly 5.2%. The sample consisted of PBMCs. Receptors originate from a girl under 18 in good health and CMV-seropositive.

A remark on this clone: A junction end diverges from the germline sequence, so it may reflect a read error. Other DNA sequences within the sample encode an identical CDR3. V gene TRBV18 combines with J gene TRBJ1-1; 8 bases are a match to TRBD1. Germline CDR1 and CDR2: KGHSH and LQKENI. CDR3 length: 15 amino acids. The CDR3 loop is CASSPKTGGNTEAFF. In nucleotides, the CDR3 is TGCGCCAGCTCACCAAAAACAGGGGGAAACACTGAAGCTTTCTTT.

This rearrangement joins TRBV7-6 to TRBJ2-1; 9 nucleotides align to TRBD1. This CDR3 comprises 14 residues. J was trimmed by 9 bases and V by 5 bases; bases with no gene match: 8. Germline V lookup: CDR1 SGHVS, CDR2 FNYEAQ. The CDR3 is CASSPTGGLGEQFF. The DNA of the CDR3 is TGTGCCAGCAGCCCCACAGGGGGCTTGGGTGAGCAGTTCTTC.

This clone was detected only a few times. The chain uses TRBV5-5 and TRBJ1-3; D is unresolved. Germline V gene sequence: CDR1 SGHKS, CDR2 YYEKEE (reference sequence). This CDR3 spans 17 amino acids. V shed 4 bases and J shed 0 bases, with 17 bases lying between them. The CDR3 nucleotides are TGTGCCAGCAGCACGACAAGGTCCTTGGTCTCTGGAAACACCATATATTTT. This gives the protein CASSTTRSLVSGNTIYF.

The gene calls are TRBV27 and TRBJ1-2; 8 bases are shared with TRBD1. The CDR3 length is 14 residues. J gave up 11 bases and V 6 bases, and 14 bases lay outside the gene matches. The germline V gene encodes CDR1 MNHEY and CDR2 SMNVEV (reference sequence). CDR3: CASSLIGTGFSYTF. The DNA for the CDR3 is TGTGCCAGCAGCCTAATCGGGACAGGCTTCTCTTACACCTTC.

This rearrangement joins TRBV9 to TRBJ1-6, with D perhaps TRBD1 (5 bases). Deletions cut 4 bases from V and 0 bases from J, with 17 bases between. Germline lookup yields CDR1 SGDLS and CDR2 YYNGEE. This CDR3 region has 18 residues. The CDR3 spells CASSRQGSYFSYNSPLHF. CDR3 DNA sequence: TGTGCCAGCAGCCGCCAGGGAAGTTATTTCTCCTATAATTCACCCCTCCACTTT.

CDR3 sequence (DNA): TGTGCCAGCAGCCAAGAGGAGTTTAGCTCCTACGAGCAGTACTTC. Translation gives CASSQEEFSSYEQYF. The chain joins TRBV4-2 to TRBJ2-7; D is unresolved. Trimming shortened V by 0 bases and J by 0 bases, and 9 bases separated the two germline ends. The CDR3 consists of 15 residues. The germline gives CDR1 LGHNA, CDR2 YNFKEQ.

This clone was seen more than once but under ten times. V and J are TRBV13 and TRBJ2-7, with a tentative D call TRBD1 (6 bases). The CDR3 totals 13 residues. The germline V gene has CDR1 PRHDT and CDR2 FYEKMQ (reference sequence). V was clipped by 6 bases and J by 1 base, with 10 bases between them. The CDR3 DNA sequence: TGTGCCAGCAGATTCAGGGGTTCCTACGAGCAGTACTTC. Translation gives CASRFRGSYEQYF.

J is TRBJ1-2 and V is TRBV6-6, with 9 bases matching TRBD1. The CDR3 length is 16 residues. J gave up 4 bases and V 7 bases, and 13 bases lay outside the gene matches. Germline CDR1 reads MNHNY; CDR2 reads SVGAGI (reference sequence). The CDR3 is CASMGQGEEGFYGYTF. DNA of the CDR3: TGTGCCAGCATGGGACAGGGAGAGGAGGGGTTCTATGGCTACACCTTC.

V usage is TRBV7-9 and J usage is TRBJ2-5; a weak D match, TRBD1 (6 bases). CDR1 is SEHNR, CDR2 FQNEAQ, per germline (reference sequence). Trimming took 3 bases from V and 5 from J, leaving 13 bases between them. The CDR3 consists of 14 residues. CDR3 in amino acids: CASSFVGALETQYF. The CDR3 nucleotides are TGTGCCAGCAGCTTTGTGGGGGCATTGGAGACCCAGTACTTC.

The genes are TRBV5-4 and TRBJ1-2; TRBD1 matches at 9 bases. Germline CDR1 and CDR2: SGHNT and YYREEE (reference sequence). Trimming cost V 2 bases and J 7 bases; bases outside gene matches: 6. The CDR3 spans 14 residues. The CDR3 nucleotides are TGTGCCAGCAGCTTAAGACAGGGGGTGGGTGGCTACACCTTC. The encoded protein is CASSLRQGVGGYTF.

V is TRBV28 and J is TRBJ1-5, with D hard to call. Germline CDR1 reads MDHEN; CDR2 reads SYDVKM. CDR3 length equals 14 residues. Trimming removed 3 bases from V and 3 bases from J, with 9 bases in between. The CDR3 reads CASSFPPLNQPQHF. DNA of the CDR3: TGTGCCAGCAGTTTCCCTCCCCTCAATCAGCCCCAGCATTTT.

This sequence joins TRBV6-5 and TRBJ1-4, with TRBD1 matching 9 bases. V was pared by 0 bases and J by 7 bases, with 6 bases of the junction left unmatched. Per germline, CDR1 MNHEY and CDR2 SVGAGI. This CDR3 contains 16 residues. CDR3 sequence: CASSYSWTGVIEKLFF. DNA of the CDR3: TGTGCCAGCAGTTACTCTTGGACAGGGGTTATTGAAAAACTGTTTTTT.

The genes are TRBV29-1 and TRBJ2-3; D gene unclear. The V and J ends lost 7 bases and 1 base respectively, with 9 bases between them. The CDR3 runs 12 residues. The germline V gene has CDR1 SQVTM and CDR2 ANQGSEA. CDR3 bases: TGCAGCGGGGCGCCGGGCACAGATACGCAGTATTTT. Protein sequence: CSGAPGTDTQYF.

The CDR3 reads CSVNQGRETQYF. CDR3 in DNA: TGCAGCGTGAACCAGGGGCGGGAGACCCAGTACTTC. V gene TRBV29-1 combines with J gene TRBJ2-5; TRBD1 might be the D (6 bases). The CDR3 length is 12 residues. V was pared by 6 bases and J by 5 bases, with 13 bases between. CDR1 is SQVTM and CDR2 is ANQGSEA in the germline V gene.

The V call is TRBV2, the J call TRBJ2-3, with D perhaps TRBD2 (5 bases). The CDR3 consists of 15 residues. V lost 3 bases and J 1 base, leaving 11 bases between the germline ends. Germline-derived CDR1 and CDR2 are SNHLY and FYNNEI. The CDR3 spells CASSDRGLGTDTQYF. CDR3 DNA: TGTGCCAGCAGTGATCGGGGTCTTGGCACAGATACGCAGTATTTT.

This sequence joins TRBV5-1 and TRBJ1-3, with 7 bases lining up with TRBD1. This CDR3 is 16 amino acids long. Germline V gene sequence: CDR1 SGHRS, CDR2 YFSETQ. Unmatched junction bases numbered 7, after V lost 4 bases and J lost 0 bases. For the CDR3, the DNA is TGCGCCAGCAGCAAAGCCGGGACAGACTCTGGAAACACCATATATTTT. The encoded protein is CASSKAGTDSGNTIYF.

The rearrangement links TRBV9 to TRBJ2-2; TRBD2 matches at 10 bases. Germline-derived CDR1 and CDR2 are SGDLS and YYNGEE. J was trimmed by 1 base and V by 0 bases; bases with no gene match: 6. The CDR3 consists of 18 residues. This chain's CDR3 is CASSVVGLAGVNTGELFF. CDR3 coding DNA: TGTGCCAGCAGCGTAGTCGGGCTAGCGGGGGTGAACACCGGGGAGCTGTTTTTT.

The chain employs TRBV27 and TRBJ2-1; 10 positions agree with TRBD1. CDR1 MNHEY and CDR2 SMNVEV come from the germline V gene (reference sequence). The CDR3 spans 15 residues. V was clipped by 5 bases and J by 7 bases; unmatched bases: 8. CDR3 DNA: TGTGCCAGCAGTGCCGGGACAGGGGTTGTAAATGAGCAGTTCTTC. This gives the protein CASSAGTGVVNEQFF.